The entry below gives a single T cell receptor (beta chain) sequence along with its context. Its antigen remains unknown. In the library, unique molecular identifiers were attached to individual cDNA molecules. One entry per CDR3 protein results from TCRdb running MiXCR on the RACE reads. The sample records approximately 160,000 distinct CDR3 sequences, 25% to 35% being singletons. The sample comes from a study of human T cells and chemical hapten exposure. The sample's time point: patch test 3, about 24 weeks after DPC sensitization. Documented treatment: therapeutic diphenylcyclopropenone sensitization with weekly scalp DPC. The study, taken as a whole, reports: Among TCRs, those above 1 in 1000 frequency were unaffected by DPC sensitization.

V was clipped by 2 bases and J by 3 bases; unmatched bases: 6. This CDR3 region has 15 residues. In germline, CDR1 is MGHRA, CDR2 YSYEKL. This chain connects TRBV4-1 to TRBJ1-1; TRBD1 aligns across 7 bases. This sequence originates from a woman aged 18 to 35 with alopecia areata. Some clones in this sample may be carry-over from other donors' samples. Sequencing used whole blood, obtained in connection with sensitization to the hapten diphenylcyclopropenone (DPC). The CDR3 spells CASSQPRRGHTEAFF. CDR3 bases: TGCGCCAGCAGCCAACCCCGGAGGGGGCACACTGAAGCTTTCTTT.